Below, 5 T cell receptor beta chains from the same sample are listed, as sequenced in a study of early T cells in non-severe SARS-CoV-2 infection. TCRdb re-derived calls from the 5' RACE reads in MiXCR, one entry per CDR3 protein. The table lists about 55,000 distinct CDR3 sequences, roughly 8.2% of them singletons. What was sequenced was whole blood. All receptors come from an adult who was a healthcare worker with PCR-confirmed SARS-CoV-2 infection or an uninfected control (not recorded which).

In this sample, this clonotype turned up a few times. The V call is TRBV27, the J call TRBJ2-7, with a possible D match to TRBD2 (6 bases). CDR3 size: 15 residues. V was clipped by 3 bases and J by 6 bases, with 18 bases between them. The germline gives CDR1 MNHEY, CDR2 SMNVEV (reference sequence). DNA of the CDR3: TGTGCCAGCAGTTTGGGCGTACGGGGACTTCGCGAGCAGTACTTC. Encoded protein: CASSLGVRGLREQYF.

The chain uses TRBV2 and TRBJ1-4; no reliable D call. The ends were cut back, 7 bases at V and 7 bases at J, with 25 bases in the middle. Germline CDR1 and CDR2: SNHLY and FYNNEI. CDR3 size: 17 residues. Here the CDR3 reads CASMAVGPMGLSEKLFF. CDR3 bases: TGTGCCAGCATGGCGGTGGGCCCCATGGGTCTATCTGAAAAACTGTTTTTT.

The sample holds a few counts of this clonotype. V is TRBV7-6 and J is TRBJ2-7; the match to TRBD1 covers 9 bases. The trim removed 3 bases at V and 6 bases at J, leaving 6 bases unmatched. The CDR3 covers 14 residues. The germline gives CDR1 SGHVS, CDR2 FNYEAQ. The CDR3 loop reads CASSLSGTGSEQYF. CDR3 nucleotides: TGTGCCAGCAGCTTGAGTGGGACAGGGTCCGAGCAGTACTTC.

This clonotype has more than one count but fewer than ten. The V gene is TRBV20-1, the J gene TRBJ2-7; D gene uncertain. The V gene's germline CDR1 is DFQATT and CDR2 SNEGSKA (reference sequence). V was shortened by 0 bases and J by 4 bases, with 10 bases between the two germline ends. The CDR3 is made up of 13 amino acids. The chain's CDR3 is CSARDRRNYEQYF. CDR3 sequence (DNA): TGCAGTGCTAGAGATCGACGGAATTACGAGCAGTACTTC.

This clonotype turned up a few times. The chain uses TRBV7-9 and TRBJ2-2; TRBD2 aligns across 9 bases. With 4 bases clipped from V and 7 bases from J, the junction kept 13 bases outside the gene matches. Germline CDR1 and CDR2: SEHNR and FQNEAQ (reference sequence). The CDR3 loop spans 17 amino acids. This CDR3 reads CASSSFDVAGDHGELFF. DNA of the CDR3: TGTGCCAGCAGCTCCTTTGATGTAGCGGGAGATCACGGGGAGCTGTTTTTT.